The 10 T cell receptor beta chains below come from one sample, sequenced in a study of shared clonotypes between healthy human individuals. Using immunoSEQ multiplex PCR, the repertoire was profiled, and TCRdb retains in-frame clones only, with some absent. The sample comprises approximately 1.5 million clones, about 98.5% of which are singletons, and roughly 0.35% rests with the top ten. The sample taken for sequencing was naive CD4+ T cells sorted from blood. Specified subset: CD45RA+ positively selected. Source of these receptors: a man aged 25 to 45 in good health.

The chain couples TRBV19 to TRBJ2-6, with D hard to call. The germline gives CDR1 LNHDA, CDR2 SQIVND (reference sequence). The CDR3 totals 17 residues. Between the trimmed V and J ends, which lost 3 bases and 0 bases, there was a span of 12 bases. Here the CDR3 reads CASSIGATISGANVLTF. In nucleotides, the CDR3 is TGTGCCAGTAGTATTGGAGCTACAATCTCTGGGGCCAACGTCCTGACTTTC.

The chain joins TRBV7-9 to TRBJ2-5; D not certain. Trimming took 5 bases from V and 5 from J, leaving 9 bases between them. This CDR3 has 12 residues. CDR1 is SEHNR and CDR2 is FQNEAQ in the germline V gene (reference sequence). CDR3 amino acids: CASSPSGETQYF. For the CDR3, the DNA is TGTGCCAGCAGCCCTAGTGGGGAGACCCAGTACTTC.

The rearrangement uses TRBV5-1 and TRBJ1-2; maybe TRBD1 (6 bases). CDR3 length equals 13 residues. CDR1 SGHRS and CDR2 YFSETQ come from the germline V gene. V was trimmed by 5 bases and J by 8 bases, leaving 16 bases between them. CDR3 bases: TGCGCCAGCAGTTCAGGGGAACCCTCCGGCTACACCTTC. This gives the protein CASSSGEPSGYTF.

The V call is TRBV10-2, the J call TRBJ2-7, with D perhaps matching TRBD2 (5 bases). Germline CDR1 and CDR2: WSHSY and SAAADI. The CDR3 runs to 14 residues. V was pared by 8 bases and J by 5 bases, with 19 bases between. The CDR3 coding sequence is TGCGCCAGCCGCGGGCGGCAGGCGGGTAACGAGCAGTACTTC. Its protein is CASRGRQAGNEQYF.

The chain is built from TRBV19 and TRBJ2-1; 9 bases fit TRBD2. CDR1 and CDR2 (germline): LNHDA, SQIVND (reference sequence). With 2 bases clipped from V and 5 bases from J, the junction kept 16 bases outside the gene matches. This CDR3 is 19 amino acids long. CDR3 DNA sequence: TGTGCCAGTAGTATATTGAACCTAGCGGGACGTCTATATGACAATGAGCAGTTCTTC. It yields the protein CASSILNLAGRLYDNEQFF.

This rearrangement joins TRBV10-1 to TRBJ2-7; unclear D gene. From germline, CDR1 is WNHNN and CDR2 SYGVQD (reference sequence). With 3 bases removed from V and 3 bases from J, the gap between germline ends came to 6 bases. The CDR3 is 12 amino acids. This CDR3 reads CASSDDYYEQYF. The DNA for the CDR3 is TGCGCCAGCAGTGACGATTACTACGAGCAGTACTTC.

The chain joins TRBV27 to TRBJ2-5; 11 bases line up with TRBD2. The J segment lost 2 bases and the V segment lost 5 bases, leaving 1 base of the junction unmatched. The CDR3 has 14 residues. Germline V gene lookup returns CDR1 MNHEY and CDR2 SMNVEV (reference sequence). CDR3 region: CASSPSGRQETQYF. CDR3 in DNA: TGTGCCAGCAGTCCTAGCGGGAGGCAAGAGACCCAGTACTTC.

For the CDR3, the DNA is TGTGCCAGCAGCTTTGACAGTTTCAGCTATGGCTACACCTTC. Encoded protein: CASSFDSFSYGYTF. The chain uses TRBV27 and TRBJ1-2; D possibly corresponds to TRBD1 (5 bases). CDR1 is MNHEY and CDR2 is SMNVEV in the germline V gene (reference sequence). The CDR3 consists of 14 residues. V lost 6 bases and J 4 bases, leaving 15 bases between the germline ends.

The chain joins TRBV10-3 to TRBJ2-7; 7 bases align to TRBD2. The CDR3 is 15 amino acids. With 0 bases clipped from V and 1 base from J, the junction kept 3 bases outside the gene matches. CDR1 is ENHRY and CDR2 is SYGVKD in the germline V gene. This chain's CDR3 is CAISESTSASYEQYF. CDR3 nucleotides: TGTGCCATCAGTGAGTCCACTAGCGCATCCTACGAGCAGTACTTC.

This chain links TRBV28 with TRBJ1-4; D may be TRBD1 (5 bases). With 6 bases removed from V and 7 bases from J, the gap between germline ends came to 12 bases. CDR3 length equals 13 residues. Per the germline V gene, CDR1 is MDHEN and CDR2 is SYDVKM. The CDR3 nucleotides are TGTGCCAGCAGGGGGGTTGGGGTTGAAAAACTGTTTTTT. Protein: CASRGVGVEKLFF.